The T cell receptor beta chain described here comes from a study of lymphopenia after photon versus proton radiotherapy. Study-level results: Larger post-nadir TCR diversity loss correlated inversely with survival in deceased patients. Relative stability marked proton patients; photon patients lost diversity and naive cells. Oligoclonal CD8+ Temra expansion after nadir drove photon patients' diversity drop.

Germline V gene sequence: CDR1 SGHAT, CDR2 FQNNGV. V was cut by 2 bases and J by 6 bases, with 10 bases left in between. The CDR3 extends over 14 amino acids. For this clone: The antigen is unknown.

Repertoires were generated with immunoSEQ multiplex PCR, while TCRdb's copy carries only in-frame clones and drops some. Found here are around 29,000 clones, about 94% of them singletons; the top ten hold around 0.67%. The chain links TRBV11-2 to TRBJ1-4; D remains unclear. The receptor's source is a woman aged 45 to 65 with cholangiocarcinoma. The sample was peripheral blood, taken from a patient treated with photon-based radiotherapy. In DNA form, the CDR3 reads TGTGCCAGCAGCTTAAGTCCGCGGGATGAAAAACTGTTTTTT. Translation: CASSLSPRDEKLFF. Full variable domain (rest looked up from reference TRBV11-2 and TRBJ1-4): EAGVAQSPRYKIIEKRQSVAFWCNPISGHATLYWYQQILGQGPKLLIQFQNNGVVDDSQLPKDRFSAERLKGVDSTLKIQPAKLEDSAVYLCASSLSPRDEKLFFGSGTQLSVL.